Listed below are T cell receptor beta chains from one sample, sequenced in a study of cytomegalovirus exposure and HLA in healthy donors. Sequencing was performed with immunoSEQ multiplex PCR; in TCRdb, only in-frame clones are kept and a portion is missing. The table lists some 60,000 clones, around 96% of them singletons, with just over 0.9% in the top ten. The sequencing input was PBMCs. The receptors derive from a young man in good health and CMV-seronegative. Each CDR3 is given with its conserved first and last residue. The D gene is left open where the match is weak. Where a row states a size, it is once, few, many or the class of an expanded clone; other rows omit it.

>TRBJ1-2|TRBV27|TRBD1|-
TGTGCCAGCAGTTGGGGACAGGGCCGAAGGGGCTACACCTTC
CASSWGQGRRGYTF
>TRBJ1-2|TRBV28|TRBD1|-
TGTGCCAGCAGTTTATCCCCCCCCAGGGGGCCTCTCTACACCTTC
CASSLSPPRGPLYTF
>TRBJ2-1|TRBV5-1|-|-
TGCGCCAGCAGCTTAGCGGCTAGCGAGAGTTCGTTCAATGAGCAGTTCTTC
CASSLAASESSFNEQFF
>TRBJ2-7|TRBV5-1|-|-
TGCGCCAGCAGCTTTGGTACAATCGACTCCTACGAGCAGTACTTC
CASSFGTIDSYEQYF
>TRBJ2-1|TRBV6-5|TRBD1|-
TGTGCCAGCAGTTGGGACAGGGATACCAATGAGCAGTTCTTC
CASSWDRDTNEQFF
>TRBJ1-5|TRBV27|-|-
TGTGCCAGCAGTCCCGCCCCGGATCAGCCCCAGCATTTT
CASSPAPDQPQHF
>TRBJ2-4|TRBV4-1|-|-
TGCGCCAGCAGCACGACCAGGGAAATCGACATTCAGTACTTC
CASSTTREIDIQYF
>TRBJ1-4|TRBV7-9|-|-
TGTGCCAGCAACTCCTGGGGGGGAGAGGCTGAAAAACTGTTTTTT
CASNSWGGEAEKLFF
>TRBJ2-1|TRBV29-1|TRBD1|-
TGCAGCGTTGAAGATCGCCCCCAGGGGGCTTATAATGAGCAGTTCTTC
CSVEDRPQGAYNEQFF
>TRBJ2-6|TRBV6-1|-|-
TGTGCCAGCAGTGTGGACTTTCCGCCTGGGGCCAACGTCCTGACTTTC
CASSVDFPPGANVLTF
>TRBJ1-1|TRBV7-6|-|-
TGTGCCAGCAGCCCACAAAGTGGGCGAACTGAAGCTTTCTTT
CASSPQSGRTEAFF
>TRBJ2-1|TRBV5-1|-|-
TGCGCCAGCAGCCCCACTCCAGGGACACTGTACAATGAGCAGTTCTTC
CASSPTPGTLYNEQFF
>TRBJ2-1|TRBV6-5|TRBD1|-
TGTGCCAGCAGTTACGGGACAGGGGCTGAGCAGTTCTTC
CASSYGTGAEQFF
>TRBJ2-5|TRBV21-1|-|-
TGTGCCAGCAGCAAGGCGGCTCAGACCCAGTACTTC
CASSKAAQTQYF
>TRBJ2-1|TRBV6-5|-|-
TGTGCCAGCCATTCCGGGACTTCCTACAATGAGCAGTTCTTC
CASHSGTSYNEQFF
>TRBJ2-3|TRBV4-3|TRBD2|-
TGCGCCAGCAGCCAAGATCCTCCGACTAGCGGGAACACAGATACGCAGTATTTT
CASSQDPPTSGNTDTQYF
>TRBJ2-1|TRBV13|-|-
TGTGCCAGCAGCTGGGGGGACTCCAGCTCCTACAATGAGCAGTTCTTC
CASSWGDSSSYNEQFF
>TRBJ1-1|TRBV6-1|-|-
TGTGCCAGCACTCCTCCGGGGGAGGGGACTGAAGCTTTCTTT
CASTPPGEGTEAFF
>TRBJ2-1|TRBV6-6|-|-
TGTGCCAGCAGCAAAACAGGGACTGAGCAGTTCTTC
CASSKTGTEQFF
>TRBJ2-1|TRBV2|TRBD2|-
TGTGCCGGGACGGGGGGTTATGAGCAGTTCTTC
CAGTGGYEQFF
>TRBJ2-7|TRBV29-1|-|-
TGCAGCGTTGAATCCAACTACGAGCAGTACTTC
CSVESNYEQYF
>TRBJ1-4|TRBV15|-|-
TGTGCCACCAGCACACAGGGCTCTGGTGAAAAACTGTTTTTT
CATSTQGSGEKLFF
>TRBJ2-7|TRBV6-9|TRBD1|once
TGTGCCAGCAGTGGAGGACAGGGGTCCTACGAGCAGTACTTC
CASSGGQGSYEQYF
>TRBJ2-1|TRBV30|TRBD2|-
TGTGCCTGGAGCTGGACTAGCGGGAGGGGCAATGAGCAGTTCTTC
CAWSWTSGRGNEQFF
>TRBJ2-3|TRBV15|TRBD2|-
TGTGCCACCAGCATCTTAGCGGGAGGGGGGACAGATACGCAGTATTTT
CATSILAGGGTDTQYF
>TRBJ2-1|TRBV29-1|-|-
TGCAGCGTTGATTACCGTGGAGCGAACAATGAGCAGTTCTTC
CSVDYRGANNEQFF
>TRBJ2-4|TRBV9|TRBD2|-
TGTGCCAGCAGCGTAGGGACTAGCGGGATTACACCCCAGGGCATTCAGTACTTC
CASSVGTSGITPQGIQYF